Shown below are 6 T cell receptor beta chains from a single sample sequenced in a study of vaccination effects on CD4 cells after COVID-19. These receptors lack a known antigen. Libraries were prepared by immunoSEQ multiplex PCR; TCRdb keeps only in-frame clonotypes and omits some of them. In the table there are 65,000 to 90,000 clones, 60% to 85% of which are singletons. Antigen-specific CD4+ T cell clonotypes were called by their expansion after viral peptide-pool culture in ViraFEST. Culture proceeded for more than 8 days, and CD4+ T cells were then isolated. Testing of the vaccine recipients showed negative nucleocapsid antibodies and no prior SARS-CoV-2 infection. Sequences were derived from CD4+ T cells from PBMCs cultured with SARS-CoV-2 spike peptides, sampled before COVID-19 vaccination. Receptors originate from a human donor who received a COVID-19 vaccine.

V is TRBV11-2 and J is TRBJ1-5; 7 bases are a match to TRBD1. The CDR3 runs 15 residues. The V gene end was trimmed by 5 bases and the J gene end by 0 bases; junction bases not matched to a gene: 4. Germline CDR1 SGHAT, CDR2 FQNNGV. This chain's CDR3 is CASSPQGSSNQPQHF. The CDR3 nucleotides read TGTGCCAGCAGCCCACAGGGGTCTAGCAATCAGCCCCAGCATTTT.

J is TRBJ2-3 and V is TRBV6-4, with TRBD2 matching 7 bases. CDR1 and CDR2 from the germline V gene are MRHNA and SNTAGT. This CDR3 contains 15 residues. The V segment lost 4 bases and the J segment 14 bases; nucleotides outside the gene matches: 18. CDR3 bases: TGTGCCAGCAGTGCCTCCTTCGGCGGCAGCGGGGACTTGTATTTT. Encoded protein: CASSASFGGSGDLYF.

The CDR3 region is CASSYNEGPLGGYTF. CDR3 DNA sequence: TGTGCCAGCAGTTACAACGAGGGCCCCCTCGGTGGCTACACCTTC. The genes are TRBV6-2 or TRBV6-3 and TRBJ1-2; D unclear. The length of the CDR3 is 15 residues. The V and J ends lost 2 bases and 7 bases respectively, with 17 bases between them. The germline V gene encodes CDR1 MNHEY and CDR2 SVGEGT.

The J gene is TRBJ1-4, the V gene TRBV5-1; TRBD1 is a possible D gene (5 bases). The CDR3 is made up of 14 amino acids. Trimming pared 4 bases from V and 0 bases from J, leaving 7 bases between. CDR1 and CDR2 (germline): SGHRS, YFSETQ. CDR3 in DNA: TGCGCCAGCAGCACGACAGCAACTAATGAAAAACTGTTTTTT. This gives the protein CASSTTATNEKLFF.

J is TRBJ2-5 and V is TRBV7-2; TRBD1 matches at 12 bases. CDR3 length: 16 amino acids. Germline CDR1 SGHTA, CDR2 FQGNSA. J lost 5 bases, V lost 4 bases, and 8 bases had no gene match. CDR3 sequence reads: CASSSHRDRGRETQYF. As DNA, the CDR3 is TGTGCCAGCAGCTCCCACCGGGACAGGGGGCGGGAGACCCAGTACTTC.

The chain combines TRBV6-2 or TRBV6-3 with TRBJ1-5; 12 bases fit TRBD1. V lost 4 bases to trimming and J lost 7 bases; unmatched junction nucleotides: 8. The CDR3 is made up of 16 amino acids. In germline, CDR1 is MNHEY, CDR2 SVGEGT. The CDR3, as DNA: TGTGCCAGCAGTTCCGCCGGGACAGGGGGCGGACAGCCCCAGCATTTT. Residues: CASSSAGTGGGQPQHF.